The 27 T cell receptor beta chains below all came from one sample that was sequenced in a study of T cell responses to AZD1222 COVID-19 vaccine. This table comes from immunoSEQ multiplex PCR, and its TCRdb copy is limited to in-frame clones, with some not included. This table has around 170,000 clones, roughly 88% appearing once. This specimen was peripheral blood, taken on day 0 of AZD1222 vaccination. Receptor source: an adult in good health.

This sequence joins TRBV6-2 or TRBV6-3 and TRBJ2-5; D unclear. Germline lookup yields CDR1 MNHEY and CDR2 SVGEGT. The length of the CDR3 is 14 residues. V was trimmed by 4 bases and J by 1 base, leaving 10 bases between them. The DNA of the CDR3 is TGTGCCAGCAGTTTGGTGGGGTCCCAAGAGACCCAGTACTTC. Its translation: CASSLVGSQETQYF.

This clone appeared once. This rearrangement joins TRBV27 to TRBJ2-3, with D unresolved. V shed 5 bases and J shed 2 bases, with 14 bases lying between them. This CDR3 has 15 amino acids. Germline CDR1 and CDR2: MNHEY and SMNVEV (reference sequence). The CDR3 sequence is CASSRWAEPTDTQYF. CDR3 DNA: TGTGCCAGCAGTCGCTGGGCGGAGCCCACAGATACGCAGTATTTT.

V usage is TRBV5-4 and J usage is TRBJ1-2; TRBD1 matches at 7 bases. The germline V gene has CDR1 SGHNT and CDR2 YYREEE (reference sequence). This CDR3 spans 13 amino acids. Trimming cost V 4 bases and J 4 bases; bases outside gene matches: 4. The CDR3 bases are TGTGCCAGCAGCGCCCAGGGGGTCTATGGCTACACCTTC. Amino acids: CASSAQGVYGYTF.

V and J are TRBV27 and TRBJ1-1; the D gene is possibly TRBD1 (5 bases). The germline gives CDR1 MNHEY, CDR2 SMNVEV (reference sequence). Deletions cut 5 bases from V and 4 bases from J, with 14 bases between. The CDR3 loop spans 14 amino acids. CDR3 coding DNA: TGTGCCAGCAGTGCCCCCATGAGGGGCACTGAAGCTTTCTTT. Translation gives CASSAPMRGTEAFF.

This clone was counted a single time. The chain recombines TRBV11-1 with TRBJ2-1, with TRBD2 matching 9 bases. V lost 5 bases to trimming and J lost 7 bases; unmatched junction nucleotides: 12. The CDR3 covers 16 residues. Germline assignment: CDR1 SGHAT and CDR2 FQDESV (reference sequence). The CDR3 sequence: CASSPRVRGRANEQFF. The DNA for the CDR3 is TGTGCCAGCAGCCCGAGGGTGCGCGGGAGGGCGAATGAGCAGTTCTTC.

On this clone itself: Relative to the germline gene, one junction end is altered; a read error may explain this. This sample includes further DNA sequences coding for the same CDR3. The J gene is TRBJ2-7, the V gene TRBV6-2 or TRBV6-3; possible D gene TRBD1, 5 bases. Germline V lookup: CDR1 MNHEY, CDR2 SVGEGT. This CDR3 is built from 13 residues. The CDR3 region is CASSLGRMMGPSF. In DNA, the CDR3 is TGTGCTAGCAGTCTAGGACGTATGATGGGGCCGTCCTTC.

This clone was recorded only once. J is TRBJ2-7 and V is TRBV28, with TRBD2 matching 16 bases. CDR1 and CDR2 (germline): MDHEN, SYDVKM. Unmatched junction bases numbered 11, after V lost 5 bases and J lost 1 base. CDR3 size: 19 residues. The CDR3 region is CASSPGLAGGSVGSYEQYF. CDR3 nucleotide sequence: TGTGCCAGCAGTCCGGGACTAGCGGGAGGGTCGGTAGGGTCCTACGAGCAGTACTTC.

The chain is built from TRBV9 and TRBJ2-1, with D hard to call. The V gene's germline CDR1 is SGDLS and CDR2 YYNGEE. This CDR3 has 13 residues. V was trimmed by 0 bases and J by 6 bases, leaving 7 bases between them. CDR3 nucleotides: TGTGCCAGCAGCGTAGTGACGACCAATGAGCAGTTCTTC. It codes for CASSVVTTNEQFF. Combining the CDR3 with reference TRBV9 and TRBJ2-1 gives the whole variable domain DSGVTQTPKHLITATGQRVTLRCSPRSGDLSVYWYQQSLDQGLQFLIQYYNGEERAKGNILERFSAQQFPDLHSELNLSSLELGDSALYFCASSVVTTNEQFFGPGTRLTVL.

V usage is TRBV19 and J usage is TRBJ1-2, with 8 bases fitting TRBD1. CDR1 and CDR2 from the germline V gene are LNHDA and SQIVND (reference sequence). This CDR3 has 15 amino acids. The ends lost 4 bases at V and 7 bases at J; junction bases unmatched: 11. CDR3 amino acids: CASSNRQGNFGGYTF. CDR3 DNA: TGTGCCAGTAGTAACCGACAGGGGAACTTCGGTGGCTACACCTTC.

This clone was detected only once. The chain combines TRBV18 with TRBJ1-6; D remains ambiguous. Germline V gives CDR1 KGHSH, CDR2 LQKENI. V gave up 4 bases and J gave up 7 bases, with 8 bases separating them. The CDR3 runs 13 residues. The CDR3 bases are TGTGCCAGCTCACAAGGACCCAATTCACCCCTCCACTTT. Its translation: CASSQGPNSPLHF.

V gene TRBV29-1 combines with J gene TRBJ2-7; tentatively, D is TRBD1 (6 bases). The CDR3 length is 16 residues. The germline CDR1 and CDR2 sequences are SQVTM and ANQGSEA. The V and J ends lost 0 bases and 0 bases respectively, with 15 bases between them. As DNA, the CDR3 is TGCAGCGTTGAAGAAACCGGGACACAGAGCTCCTACGAGCAGTACTTC. Translation: CSVEETGTQSSYEQYF.

This clone was counted a few times. The rearrangement joins TRBV20-1 to TRBJ2-7; a possible D gene is TRBD1 (5 bases). Looked up from germline, CDR1 is DFQATT and CDR2 is SNEGSKA (reference sequence). V was cut by 3 bases and J by 2 bases, with 11 bases left in between. This CDR3 spans 13 amino acids. The CDR3, as DNA: TGCAGTGCTAGTAACAGGCTCACCTACGAGCAGTACTTC. It specifies CSASNRLTYEQYF.

The V call is TRBV7-9, the J call TRBJ2-7; possibly TRBD1 or TRBD2 for D (5 bases each). Germline values: CDR1 SEHNR, CDR2 FQNEAQ (reference sequence). Trimming pared 1 base from V and 4 bases from J, leaving 11 bases between. This CDR3 comprises 14 residues. The DNA for the CDR3 is TGTGCCAGCAGCTTAGGAGGCAGGGAGTACGAGCAGTACTTC. The encoded protein is CASSLGGREYEQYF.

This clone was recorded only once. This sequence joins TRBV12-3 or TRBV12-4 and TRBJ2-7; D remains ambiguous. Between the trimmed V and J ends, which lost 6 bases and 4 bases, there was a span of 13 bases. CDR3 length: 13 residues. CDR3 residues: CASSLTSGYEQYF. The CDR3 nucleotides read TGTGCCAGCAGCCTGACCTCAGGATACGAGCAGTACTTC.

The CDR3 DNA follows: TGTGCCAGCAGAGGACAGGGGGCCCGGCAGTACTTC. As protein: CASRGQGARQYF. The V gene is TRBV19, the J gene TRBJ2-7; 11 nucleotides agree with TRBD1. V lost 9 bases and J lost 9; bases outside the gene matches: 7. Germline V gene data show CDR1 as LNHDA and CDR2 as SQIVND (reference sequence). This CDR3 is built from 12 residues.

The rearrangement links TRBV5-4 to TRBJ1-3, with 10 positions matching TRBD1. The germline gives CDR1 SGHNT, CDR2 YYREEE (reference sequence). CDR3 size: 15 residues. Germline trimming cut 4 bases from V and 2 bases from J; bases unmatched to any gene: 3. The CDR3 nucleotides read TGTGCCAGCAGCAGAGACAGGGGGCCTGGAAACACCATATATTTT. It codes for CASSRDRGPGNTIYF.

This clone has only a few counts. The gene calls are TRBV2 and TRBJ1-6, with D unclear. V shed 3 bases and J shed 9 bases, with 12 bases lying between them. The CDR3 is 14 amino acids. The germline V gene has CDR1 SNHLY and CDR2 FYNNEI. Here the CDR3 DNA reads TGTGCCAGCAGTGAGCCCCAAGGGAGTTCACCCCTCCACTTT. It is translated as CASSEPQGSSPLHF. The full variable domain, with the rest looked up from reference TRBV2 and TRBJ1-6, is EPEVTQTPSHQVTQMGQEVILRCVPISNHLYFYWYRQILGQKVEFLVSFYNNEISEKSEIFDDQFSVERPDGSNFTLKIRSTKLEDSAMYFCASSEPQGSSPLHFGNGTRLTVT.

This chain links TRBV11-2 with TRBJ2-1; a weak D match, TRBD1 (5 bases). Germline assignment: CDR1 SGHAT and CDR2 FQNNGV. The CDR3 covers 15 residues. Trimming cost V 2 bases and J 1 base, with 9 bases left between them. CDR3 sequence (DNA): TGTGCCAGCAGCTTAAGTGACAGTTCCTACAATGAGCAGTTCTTC. Translated, it gives CASSLSDSSYNEQFF.

The CDR3 DNA is TGTGCCAGCAGCGCCGACGACAGCTTGAGCTATGGCTACACCTTC. Translated, it gives CASSADDSLSYGYTF. The chain carries TRBV9 and TRBJ1-2; TRBD1 might be the D (5 bases). The CDR3 extends over 15 amino acids. Germline values: CDR1 SGDLS, CDR2 YYNGEE. V shed 3 bases and J shed 4 bases, with 16 bases lying between them.

This clone turned up a few times. This rearrangement joins TRBV7-8 to TRBJ1-6; D is ambiguous. The ends were cut back, 3 bases at V and 0 bases at J, with 12 bases in the middle. Germline V gene lookup returns CDR1 SGHVS and CDR2 FQNEAQ. CDR3 length equals 17 residues. In nucleotides, the CDR3 is TGTGCCAGCAGCTTCACCCGCGGGAGCTCCTATAATTCACCCCTCCACTTT. This sequence encodes CASSFTRGSSYNSPLHF. Based on the CDR3 plus reference TRBV7-8 and TRBJ1-6, the full variable domain is GAGVSQSPRYKVAKRGQDVALRCDPISGHVSLFWYQQALGQGPEFLTYFQNEAQLDKSGLPSDRFFAERPEGSVSTLKIQRTQQEDSAVYLCASSFTRGSSYNSPLHFGNGTRLTVT.

The rearrangement joins TRBV4-1 to TRBJ2-7; TRBD2 matches 7 bases. This CDR3 comprises 15 residues. Trimming cost V 4 bases and J 2 bases; bases outside gene matches: 8. Looked up from germline, CDR1 is MGHRA and CDR2 is YSYEKL. The CDR3 loop reads CASSPARDYPYEQYF. The CDR3 nucleotides read TGCGCCAGCAGCCCGGCACGGGACTACCCCTACGAGCAGTACTTC.

The chain is built from TRBV7-8 and TRBJ1-6, with unresolved D. The CDR3 runs to 14 residues. The germline V and J ends were trimmed by 5 bases and 7 bases, with 12 bases remaining between them. The germline CDR1 and CDR2 sequences are SGHVS and FQNEAQ. This CDR3 is CASSLLDGNSPLHF. CDR3 DNA: TGTGCCAGCAGCCTCCTTGACGGCAATTCACCCCTCCACTTT.

The chain uses TRBV6-5 and TRBJ1-1, with a weak D call TRBD1 (5 bases). This CDR3 is built from 15 residues. V lost 0 bases and J 1 base, leaving 9 bases between the germline ends. Germline CDR1 MNHEY, CDR2 SVGAGI. CDR3: CASSYSRGPNTEAFF. In DNA form, the CDR3 reads TGTGCCAGCAGTTACTCGAGGGGACCGAACACTGAAGCTTTCTTT.

The V and J genes are TRBV19 and TRBJ1-2; 8 bases line up with TRBD1. V shed 1 base, J shed 4 bases, and the junction held 5 bases outside the gene matches. Germline loops: CDR1 LNHDA, CDR2 SQIVND (reference sequence). The CDR3 totals 15 residues. The CDR3 loop is CASSIGRGPGYGYTF. In DNA, the CDR3 is TGTGCCAGTAGTATAGGCAGGGGGCCTGGCTATGGCTACACCTTC.

This chain joins TRBV6-5 and TRBJ2-7; possible D gene TRBD2, 6 bases. Germline V gene data show CDR1 as MNHEY and CDR2 as SVGAGI. There are 15 residues in the CDR3. Trimming cost V 6 bases and J 0 bases, with 15 bases left between them. CDR3 bases: TGTGCCAGCAGCGCCGGGACTCGCAGCTCCTACGAGCAGTACTTC. Amino acid sequence: CASSAGTRSSYEQYF.

This chain connects TRBV20-1 to TRBJ1-6; no reliable D call. V lost 3 bases and J lost 5, with 14 bases in between. CDR1 is DFQATT and CDR2 is SNEGSKA in the germline V gene (reference sequence). The length of the CDR3 is 15 residues. CDR3 coding DNA: TGCAGTGCTAGTTTGGACGGCAGTAATAATTCACCCCTCCACTTT. It specifies CSASLDGSNNSPLHF.

This chain uses TRBV15 with TRBJ2-7, with 9 bases that match TRBD1. Germline lookup yields CDR1 LNHNV and CDR2 YYDKDF (reference sequence). J was trimmed by 5 bases and V by 5 bases; bases with no gene match: 4. This CDR3 is built from 13 residues. CDR3 sequence (DNA): TGTGCCACCAGCCGGGACAGGGTCAACGAGCAGTACTTC. Protein sequence: CATSRDRVNEQYF.